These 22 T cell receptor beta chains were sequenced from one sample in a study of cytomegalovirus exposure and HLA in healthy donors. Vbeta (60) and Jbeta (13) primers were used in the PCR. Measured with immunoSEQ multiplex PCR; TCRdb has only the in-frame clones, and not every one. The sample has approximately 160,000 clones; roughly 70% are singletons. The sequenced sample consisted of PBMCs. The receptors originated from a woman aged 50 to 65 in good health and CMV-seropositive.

The DNA for the CDR3 is TGTGCCAGCAGCCCCGGACTCTACGAGCAGTACTTC. Translated, it gives CASSPGLYEQYF. The chain links TRBV5-5 to TRBJ2-7, with TRBD2 as a possible D gene (5 bases). V gave up 4 bases and J gave up 3 bases, with 8 bases separating them. Germline lookup yields CDR1 SGHKS and CDR2 YYEKEE (reference sequence). The CDR3 spans 12 residues.

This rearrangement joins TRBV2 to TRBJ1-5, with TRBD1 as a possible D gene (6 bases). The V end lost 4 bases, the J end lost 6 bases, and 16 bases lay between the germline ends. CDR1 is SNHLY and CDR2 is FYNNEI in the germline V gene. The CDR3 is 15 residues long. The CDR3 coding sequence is TGTGCCAGCAGTGTGCCGGTGGCAGGGGCTCAGCCCCAGCATTTT. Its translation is CASSVPVAGAQPQHF. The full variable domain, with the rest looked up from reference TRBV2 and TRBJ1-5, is EPEVTQTPSHQVTQMGQEVILRCVPISNHLYFYWYRQILGQKVEFLVSFYNNEISEKSEIFDDQFSVERPDGSNFTLKIRSTKLEDSAMYFCASSVPVAGAQPQHFGDGTRLSIL.

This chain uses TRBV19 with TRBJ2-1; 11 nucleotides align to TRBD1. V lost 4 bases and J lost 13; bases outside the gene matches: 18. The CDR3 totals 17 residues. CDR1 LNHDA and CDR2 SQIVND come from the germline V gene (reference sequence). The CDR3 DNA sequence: TGTGCCAGTAGTACCCTATCTTCCGGGACAGGGGGTCCGATTCAGTTCTTC. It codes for CASSTLSSGTGGPIQFF.

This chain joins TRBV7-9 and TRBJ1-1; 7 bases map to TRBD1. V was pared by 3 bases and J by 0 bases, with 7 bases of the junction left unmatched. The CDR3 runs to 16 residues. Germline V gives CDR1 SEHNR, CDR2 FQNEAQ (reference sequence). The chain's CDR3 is CASSLSPGQLNTEAFF. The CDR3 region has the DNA TGTGCCAGCAGCTTGTCTCCGGGACAGTTGAACACTGAAGCTTTCTTT.

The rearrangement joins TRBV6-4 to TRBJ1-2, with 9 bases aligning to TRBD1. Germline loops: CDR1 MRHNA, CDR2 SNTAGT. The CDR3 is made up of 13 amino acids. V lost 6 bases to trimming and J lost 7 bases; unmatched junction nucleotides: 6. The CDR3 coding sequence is TGTGCCAGCAGCTTCACAGGGGGCAGTGGCTACACCTTC. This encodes CASSFTGGSGYTF.

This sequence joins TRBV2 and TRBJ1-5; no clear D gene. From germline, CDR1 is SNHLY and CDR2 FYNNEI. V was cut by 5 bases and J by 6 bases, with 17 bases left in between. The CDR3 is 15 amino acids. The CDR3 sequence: CASSPRLIGFQPQHF. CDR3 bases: TGTGCCAGCAGTCCCAGGCTTATAGGTTTTCAGCCCCAGCATTTT.

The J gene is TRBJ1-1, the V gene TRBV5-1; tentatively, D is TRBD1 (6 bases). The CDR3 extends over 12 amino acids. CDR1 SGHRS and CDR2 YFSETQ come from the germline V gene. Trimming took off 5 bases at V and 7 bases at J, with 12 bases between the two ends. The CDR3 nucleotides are TGCGCCAGCAGTCGACAGGCGAATGAAGCTTTCTTT. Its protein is CASSRQANEAFF.

For the CDR3, the DNA is TGTGCCAGCAGTGAGAGGTGGCGGGGGGCCTACAATGAGCAGTTCTTC. Translation gives CASSERWRGAYNEQFF. The chain couples TRBV6-1 to TRBJ2-1; 8 bases are a match to TRBD2. J lost 2 bases, V lost 3 bases, and 6 bases had no gene match. Germline-derived CDR1 and CDR2 are MNHNS and SASEGT. The CDR3 runs 16 residues.

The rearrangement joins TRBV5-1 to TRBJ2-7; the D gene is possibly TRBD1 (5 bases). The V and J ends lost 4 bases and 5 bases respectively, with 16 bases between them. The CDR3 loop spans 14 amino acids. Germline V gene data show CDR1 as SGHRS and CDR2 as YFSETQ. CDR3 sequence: CASSNGQGVNEQYF. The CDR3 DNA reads TGCGCCAGCAGCAATGGCCAGGGTGTCAACGAGCAGTACTTC.

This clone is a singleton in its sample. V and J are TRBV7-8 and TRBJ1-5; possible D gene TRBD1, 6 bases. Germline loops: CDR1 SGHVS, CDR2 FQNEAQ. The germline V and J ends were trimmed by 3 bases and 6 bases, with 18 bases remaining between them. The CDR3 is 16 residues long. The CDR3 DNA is TGTGCCAGCAGCTTCTCTTCATCACAGGGCAGTCAGCCCCAGCATTTT. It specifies CASSFSSSQGSQPQHF.

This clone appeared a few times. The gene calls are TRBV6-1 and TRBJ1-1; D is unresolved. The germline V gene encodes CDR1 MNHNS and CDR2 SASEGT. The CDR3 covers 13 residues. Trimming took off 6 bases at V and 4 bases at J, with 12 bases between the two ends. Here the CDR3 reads CASRQRVVTEAFF. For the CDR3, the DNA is TGTGCCAGCAGACAACGGGTGGTCACTGAAGCTTTCTTT.

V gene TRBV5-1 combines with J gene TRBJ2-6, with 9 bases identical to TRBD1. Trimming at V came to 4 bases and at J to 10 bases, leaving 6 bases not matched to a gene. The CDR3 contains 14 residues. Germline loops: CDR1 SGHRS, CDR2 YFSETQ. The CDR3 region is CASSTTGGTNVLTF. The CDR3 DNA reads TGCGCCAGCAGCACGACAGGGGGGACGAACGTCCTGACTTTC.

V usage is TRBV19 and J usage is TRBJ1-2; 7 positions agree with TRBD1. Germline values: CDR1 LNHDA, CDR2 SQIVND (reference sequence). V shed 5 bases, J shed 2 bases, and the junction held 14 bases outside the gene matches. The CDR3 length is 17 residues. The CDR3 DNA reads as TGTGCCAGTAGTTCGATCACCCCAGGGGGACCGAACTATGGCTACACCTTC. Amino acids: CASSSITPGGPNYGYTF.

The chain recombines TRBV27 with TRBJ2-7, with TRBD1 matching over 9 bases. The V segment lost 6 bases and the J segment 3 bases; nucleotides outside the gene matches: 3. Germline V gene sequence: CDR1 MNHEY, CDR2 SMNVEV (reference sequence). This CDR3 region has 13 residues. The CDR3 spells CASRWTGDYEQYF. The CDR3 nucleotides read TGTGCCAGCAGATGGACAGGGGACTACGAGCAGTACTTC.

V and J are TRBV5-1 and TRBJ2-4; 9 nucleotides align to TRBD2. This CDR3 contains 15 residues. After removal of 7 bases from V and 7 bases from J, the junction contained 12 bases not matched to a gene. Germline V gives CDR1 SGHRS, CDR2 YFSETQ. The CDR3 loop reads CASCMGPSGANIQYF. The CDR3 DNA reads TGCGCCAGCTGCATGGGGCCTAGCGGGGCTAACATTCAGTACTTC.

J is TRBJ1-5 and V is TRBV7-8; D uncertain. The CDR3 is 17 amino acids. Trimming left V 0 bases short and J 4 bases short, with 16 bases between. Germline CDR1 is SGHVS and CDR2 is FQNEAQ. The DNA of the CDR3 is TGTGCCAGCAGCTTAGCGGCCTTTTTGGTCAGGAATCAGCCCCAGCATTTT. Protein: CASSLAAFLVRNQPQHF.

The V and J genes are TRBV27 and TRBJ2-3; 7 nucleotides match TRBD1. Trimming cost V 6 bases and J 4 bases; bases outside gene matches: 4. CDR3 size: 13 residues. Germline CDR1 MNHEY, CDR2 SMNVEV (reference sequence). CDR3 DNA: TGTGCCAGCAGGACTGGACAGGCAGATACGCAGTATTTT. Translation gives CASRTGQADTQYF.

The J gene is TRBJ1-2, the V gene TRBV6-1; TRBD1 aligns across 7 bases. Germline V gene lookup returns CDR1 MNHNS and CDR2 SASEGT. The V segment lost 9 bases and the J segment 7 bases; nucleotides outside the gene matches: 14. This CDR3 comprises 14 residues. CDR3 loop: CASTPRDSYIGYTF. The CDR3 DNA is TGTGCCAGTACACCCCGGGACAGTTATATTGGCTACACCTTC.

The CDR3 loop is CAWSPPGQGYSSYNSPLHF. The CDR3 DNA reads TGTGCCTGGAGCCCACCAGGACAGGGTTATAGTAGCTATAATTCACCCCTCCACTTT. The J gene is TRBJ1-6, the V gene TRBV30, with TRBD1 identical over 8 bases. This CDR3 is 19 amino acids long. Germline V gene sequence: CDR1 GTSNPN, CDR2 SVGIG (reference sequence). V trimming: 3 bases; J trimming: 3 bases; junction bases outside the gene matches: 16. The full variable domain, in which reference TRBV30 and TRBJ1-6 provide the parts outside the CDR3, is SQTIHQWPATLVQPVGSPLSLECTVEGTSNPNLYWYRQAAGRGLQLLFYSVGIGQISSEVPQNLSASRPQDRQFILSSKKLLLSDSGFYLCAWSPPGQGYSSYNSPLHFGNGTRLTVT.

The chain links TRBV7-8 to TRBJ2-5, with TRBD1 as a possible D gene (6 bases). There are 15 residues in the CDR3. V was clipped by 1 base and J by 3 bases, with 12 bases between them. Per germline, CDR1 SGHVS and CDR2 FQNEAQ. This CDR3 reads CASSLVGSGEETQYF. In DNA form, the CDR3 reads TGTGCCAGCAGCTTAGTGGGGTCAGGGGAAGAGACCCAGTACTTC.

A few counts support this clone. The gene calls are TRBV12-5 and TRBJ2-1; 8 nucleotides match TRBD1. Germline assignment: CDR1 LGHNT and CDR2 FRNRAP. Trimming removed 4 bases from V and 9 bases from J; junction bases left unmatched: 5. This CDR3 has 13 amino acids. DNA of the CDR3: TGTGCTAGTGGTTCGGACAGGGCACGTGAGCAGTTCTTC. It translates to CASGSDRAREQFF.

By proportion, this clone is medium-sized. The DNA of the CDR3 is TGTGCCAGCAGCTTAGGAGGGAACACCGGGGAGCTGTTTTTT. This translates into CASSLGGNTGELFF. The chain has TRBV7-9 and TRBJ2-2; D gene ambiguous. The CDR3 extends over 14 amino acids. The V gene's germline CDR1 is SEHNR and CDR2 FQNEAQ (reference sequence). V was shortened by 1 base and J by 1 base, with 4 bases between the two germline ends. The complete variable domain, with remaining parts taken from reference TRBV7-9 and TRBJ2-2, reads DTGVSQNPRHKITKRGQNVTFRCDPISEHNRLYWYRQTLGQGPEFLTYFQNEAQLEKSRLLSDRFSAERPKGSFSTLEIQRTEQGDSAMYLCASSLGGNTGELFFGEGSRLTVL.